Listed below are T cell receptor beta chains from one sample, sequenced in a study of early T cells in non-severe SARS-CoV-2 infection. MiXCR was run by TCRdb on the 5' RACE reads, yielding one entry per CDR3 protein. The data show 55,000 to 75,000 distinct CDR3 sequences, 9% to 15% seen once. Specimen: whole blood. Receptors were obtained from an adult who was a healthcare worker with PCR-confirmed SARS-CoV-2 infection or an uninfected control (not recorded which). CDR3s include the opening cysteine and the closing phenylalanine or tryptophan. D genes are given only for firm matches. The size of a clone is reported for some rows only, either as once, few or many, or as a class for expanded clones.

CDR3nt: TGTGCCTGGAGTGTAGGAGTGACTAGGGGGACTGAAGCTTTCTTT
CDR3aa: CAWSVGVTRGTEAFF
j_gene: TRBJ1-1
abundance: few
d_gene: .
v_gene: TRBV30

CDR3nt: TGCGCCAGCAGCTTGGATTGGACAGGGTCGGATACGCAGTATTTT
CDR3aa: CASSLDWTGSDTQYF
j_gene: TRBJ2-3
abundance: many
d_gene: TRBD1
v_gene: TRBV5-1

CDR3nt: TGTGCCAGCTCACCGATACAGGGGGCTGAAGCTTTCTTT
CDR3aa: CASSPIQGAEAFF
j_gene: TRBJ1-1
abundance: few
d_gene: TRBD1
v_gene: TRBV18

CDR3nt: TGTGCCAGCAGCCGACAGGGGAACACTGAAGCTTTCTTT
CDR3aa: CASSRQGNTEAFF
j_gene: TRBJ1-1
abundance: many
d_gene: TRBD1
v_gene: TRBV14

CDR3nt: TGTGCCAGCAGTTTAGTGGTAGGGGGCGATGGCTACACCTTC
CDR3aa: CASSLVVGGDGYTF
j_gene: TRBJ1-2
abundance: .
d_gene: TRBD1
v_gene: TRBV12-3/TRBV12-4

CDR3nt: TGTGCCAGCTCACCACCGTCGGGCCCTCGTAATGAAAAACTGTTTTTT
CDR3aa: CASSPPSGPRNEKLFF
j_gene: TRBJ1-4
abundance: many
d_gene: .
v_gene: TRBV18

CDR3nt: TGCAGCGTCCCCGGGCGAACACAAAACACTGAAGCTTTCTTT
CDR3aa: CSVPGRTQNTEAFF
j_gene: TRBJ1-1
abundance: many
d_gene: .
v_gene: TRBV29-1

CDR3nt: TGTGCCATCAGGGAGACAGGGGGCAACTCACCCCTCCACTTT
CDR3aa: CAIRETGGNSPLHF
j_gene: TRBJ1-6
abundance: many
d_gene: TRBD1
v_gene: TRBV10-3

CDR3nt: TGTGCCAGCAGCTTAAACAGCGGGGGCAATGAGCAGTTCTTC
CDR3aa: CASSLNSGGNEQFF
j_gene: TRBJ2-1
abundance: .
d_gene: TRBD2
v_gene: TRBV11-2

CDR3nt: TGCAGTGCTACGGGCTTAAGAACAGGGGACCGCTCCTACGAGCAGTACTTC
CDR3aa: CSATGLRTGDRSYEQYF
j_gene: TRBJ2-7
abundance: many
d_gene: TRBD1
v_gene: TRBV20-1

CDR3nt: TGCAGTGCTAGAAAGACCACAGATACGCAGTATTTT
CDR3aa: CSARKTTDTQYF
j_gene: TRBJ2-3
abundance: .
d_gene: .
v_gene: TRBV20-1

CDR3nt: TGCAGTGCTAGAGTTCCACTCCACGGGGGCTACACCTTC
CDR3aa: CSARVPLHGGYTF
j_gene: TRBJ1-2
abundance: .
d_gene: .
v_gene: TRBV20-1

CDR3nt: TGTGCCAGCAGCTTAGCCCGGGATGAAGGGTTCTTC
CDR3aa: CASSLARDEGFF
j_gene: TRBJ2-1
abundance: few
d_gene: .
v_gene: TRBV7-9

CDR3nt: TGTGCCAGCAGTTTAGTAAACTATGGGGTGAACACTGAAGCTTTCTTT
CDR3aa: CASSLVNYGVNTEAFF
j_gene: TRBJ1-1
abundance: .
d_gene: .
v_gene: TRBV12-3/TRBV12-4

CDR3nt: TGTGCCACCAGCAGAGAGGCGGGGGCCCACGAGCAGTACTTC
CDR3aa: CATSREAGAHEQYF
j_gene: TRBJ2-7
abundance: few
d_gene: .
v_gene: TRBV15

CDR3nt: TGTGTCAGCAGTGAAACGGGACAGGGACAAGAGACCCAGTACTTC
CDR3aa: CVSSETGQGQETQYF
j_gene: TRBJ2-5
abundance: once
d_gene: TRBD1
v_gene: TRBV2

CDR3nt: TGTGCCAGCAGCTTGTTGGGACTAGAGTTAGAGACCCAGTACTTC
CDR3aa: CASSLLGLELETQYF
j_gene: TRBJ2-5
abundance: .
d_gene: TRBD2
v_gene: TRBV5-4

CDR3nt: TGCAGTGCAATCCGGGGGACTAGCACAGATACGCAGTATTTT
CDR3aa: CSAIRGTSTDTQYF
j_gene: TRBJ2-3
abundance: .
d_gene: .
v_gene: TRBV20-1

CDR3nt: TGTGCCAGCAGCCGGGACAGGGGCTCTGGGGCCAACGTCCTGACTTTC
CDR3aa: CASSRDRGSGANVLTF
j_gene: TRBJ2-6
abundance: few
d_gene: TRBD1
v_gene: TRBV9

CDR3nt: TGTGCCAGCAGCTCCCTTGGAGGGAGTGGGGCCAACGTCCTGACTTTC
CDR3aa: CASSSLGGSGANVLTF
j_gene: TRBJ2-6
abundance: few
d_gene: .
v_gene: TRBV7-6

CDR3nt: TGTGCCAGCAGTCGGGTTGACCGAGATACGCAGTATTTT
CDR3aa: CASSRVDRDTQYF
j_gene: TRBJ2-3
abundance: many
d_gene: .
v_gene: TRBV12-3/TRBV12-4

CDR3nt: TGTGCCAGCAGCTATGGCCCTAGCGGGGGGGCCAGGACAGATACGCAGTATTTT
CDR3aa: CASSYGPSGGARTDTQYF
j_gene: TRBJ2-3
abundance: few
d_gene: TRBD2
v_gene: TRBV7-3

CDR3nt: TGTGCCAGCAGCCCGCTTAAAAAAACCAGCAGGGTCGTGTACGAGCAGTACTTC
CDR3aa: CASSPLKKTSRVVYEQYF
j_gene: TRBJ2-7
abundance: few
d_gene: .
v_gene: TRBV11-2

CDR3nt: TGTGCCATCAGTGTCGGCCGACTGAATGAAAAACTGTTTTTT
CDR3aa: CAISVGRLNEKLFF
j_gene: TRBJ1-4
abundance: .
d_gene: .
v_gene: TRBV10-3

CDR3nt: TGCAGTGCCGTACTAGCGGGGACTACCTACGAGCAGTACTTC
CDR3aa: CSAVLAGTTYEQYF
j_gene: TRBJ2-7
abundance: many
d_gene: TRBD2
v_gene: TRBV20-1

CDR3nt: TGTGCCACCAGCAGAGAAGCGGGGGGGCCAGTGAATGAGCAGTTCTTC
CDR3aa: CATSREAGGPVNEQFF
j_gene: TRBJ2-1
abundance: .
d_gene: TRBD2
v_gene: TRBV15

CDR3nt: TGTGCCAGCTCACCGTACGGCGGGGGGCCGTCCGAAAAACTGTTTTTT
CDR3aa: CASSPYGGGPSEKLFF
j_gene: TRBJ1-4
abundance: .
d_gene: .
v_gene: TRBV18

CDR3nt: TGTGCCAGCAGTCGGACCGGCACCGTCGGCGGGGAGCTGTTTTTT
CDR3aa: CASSRTGTVGGELFF
j_gene: TRBJ2-2
abundance: .
d_gene: .
v_gene: TRBV12-3/TRBV12-4

CDR3nt: TGCGCCAGCATTGTAGGTACAGGTTGGGACAATGAGCAGTTCTTC
CDR3aa: CASIVGTGWDNEQFF
j_gene: TRBJ2-1
abundance: many
d_gene: .
v_gene: TRBV5-1

CDR3nt: TGCAGCGTTGACGGGGGATTCACCGGGGAGCTGTTTTTT
CDR3aa: CSVDGGFTGELFF
j_gene: TRBJ2-2
abundance: few
d_gene: .
v_gene: TRBV29-1

CDR3nt: TGTGCCAGCAGCCACGATTATAACTATGGCTACACCTTC
CDR3aa: CASSHDYNYGYTF
j_gene: TRBJ1-2
abundance: many
d_gene: .
v_gene: TRBV14

CDR3nt: TGTGCCAGCAGCCAGGGACGGGAGACCCAGTACTTC
CDR3aa: CASSQGRETQYF
j_gene: TRBJ2-5
abundance: few
d_gene: .
v_gene: TRBV12-3/TRBV12-4

CDR3nt: TGCAGCGTTGAGGGACTAGCTGGCGATACGCAGTATTTT
CDR3aa: CSVEGLAGDTQYF
j_gene: TRBJ2-3
abundance: many
d_gene: TRBD2
v_gene: TRBV29-1